The rows below give T cell receptor beta chains drawn from one sample of a study of T cell repertoires in cytomegalovirus infection. Each CDR3 protein gets one entry after TCRdb re-called the reads with MiXCR. This table has over 450,000 distinct CDR3 sequences, 11% appearing once. Material: PBMCs. Receptors originate from a human donor in good health (CMV status not recorded). Some clones in this sample may be carry-over from other donors' samples. Each CDR3 is given with its conserved first and last residue. A D gene is named only where the DNA matches it firmly. Size is omitted from some rows. Given values are once, few, many or a class for expanded clones.

V	size	D	J	DNA	CDR3
TRBV29-1	NA	TRBD2	TRBJ2-5	TGCAGCGCCCGGGGAGGGATTCAAGAGACCCAGTACTTC	CSARGGIQETQYF
TRBV2	NA	NA	TRBJ2-7	TGTGCCAGCAGCATCCGGATAGGGGAAGGCGAGCAGTACTTC	CASSIRIGEGEQYF
TRBV7-8	many	TRBD1	TRBJ1-6	TGTGCCAGCAGCTTAGGCGGCACAGGGGGGTATTCACCCCTCCACTTT	CASSLGGTGGYSPLHF
TRBV12-3/TRBV12-4	many	NA	TRBJ2-1	TGTGCCAGCAGTCGCGGACAAGGCAACCTGCGCAATGAGCAGTTCTTC	CASSRGQGNLRNEQFF
TRBV6-2/TRBV6-3	many	TRBD2	TRBJ2-1	TGTGCCAGCAGTTATCTAGCGGAGGGAAATGAGCAGTTCTTC	CASSYLAEGNEQFF
TRBV29-1	NA	NA	TRBJ1-1	TGCAGCGTTGGGGGGCGGAACACTGAAGCTTTCTTT	CSVGGRNTEAFF
TRBV7-8	many	NA	TRBJ1-1	TGTGCCAGCAGCTCGACACTAAACACTGAAGCTTTCTTT	CASSSTLNTEAFF
TRBV18	many	NA	TRBJ1-1	TGTGCCAGCTGGAAAGTCGGCACTGAAGCTTTCTTT	CASWKVGTEAFF
TRBV28	NA	TRBD2	TRBJ2-3	TGTGCCAGCAGTTCGAGGGCTAGCGGGAGTTATGATACGCAGTATTTT	CASSSRASGSYDTQYF
TRBV12-3/TRBV12-4	many	NA	TRBJ1-2	TGTGCCAGCAGTTCCTGGGACCGCTATGGCTACACCTTC	CASSSWDRYGYTF
TRBV20-1	many	TRBD1	TRBJ2-6	TGCAGTGCTCCAAACAGGGGAATCCAGGGTGGGGCCAACGTCCTGACTTTC	CSAPNRGIQGGANVLTF
TRBV7-3	many	NA	TRBJ2-5	TGTGCCAGCAGCATGGGACCAGCCGGGGCGACCCAGTACTTC	CASSMGPAGATQYF
TRBV12-3/TRBV12-4	few	TRBD1	TRBJ1-2	TGTGCCAGCAGCGAGAGGACAGGGAGCCGTGGCTACACCTTC	CASSERTGSRGYTF
TRBV2	many	NA	TRBJ2-2	TGTGCCAGCAGTGAATCCTCGAACACCGGGGAGCTGTTTTTT	CASSESSNTGELFF
TRBV7-7	many	TRBD1	TRBJ2-1	TGTGCTAGCAGCTTGGACAGGGGGGATGAGCAGTTCTTC	CASSLDRGDEQFF
TRBV6-5	few	TRBD1	TRBJ1-4	TGTGCCAGCAGTTACGCCCAGAGGGGGCCACATGAAAAACTGTTTTTT	CASSYAQRGPHEKLFF
TRBV10-3	many	TRBD1	TRBJ2-2	TGTGCCGCCGGAGGACAGGGTAACACCGGGGAGCTGTTTTTT	CAAGGQGNTGELFF
TRBV18	many	NA	TRBJ2-7	TGTGCCAGCTCTCCCAAGGGGGGGCGAGACGAGCAGTACTTC	CASSPKGGRDEQYF
TRBV5-4	NA	NA	TRBJ1-1	TGTGCCAGCAGCGGTCGGGGGGCAACCCGGATGAACACTGAAGCTTTCTTT	CASSGRGATRMNTEAFF
TRBV2	NA	TRBD2	TRBJ2-1	TGTGCCAGCGTAAGGGGAGCGGGAGCAATTAGGGACGCCAATGAGCAGTTCTTC	CASVRGAGAIRDANEQFF
TRBV11-3	many	NA	TRBJ2-5	TGTGCCAGCAGCTTACGCCAAGGCAGGGAGGAGACCCAGTACTTC	CASSLRQGREETQYF
TRBV4-2	many	TRBD1	TRBJ2-7	TGTGCCAGCAGCCAGAGCAGACAGGGGCTATACGAGCAGTACTTC	CASSQSRQGLYEQYF